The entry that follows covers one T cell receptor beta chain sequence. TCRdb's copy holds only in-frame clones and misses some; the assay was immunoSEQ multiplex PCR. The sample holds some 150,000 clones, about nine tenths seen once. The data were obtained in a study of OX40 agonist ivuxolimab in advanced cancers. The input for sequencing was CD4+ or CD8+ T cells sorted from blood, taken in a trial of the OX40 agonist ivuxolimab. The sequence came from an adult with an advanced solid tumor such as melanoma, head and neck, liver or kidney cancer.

CDR3 coding DNA: TGTGCCAGCAGCTTGCGGGGACAGGGGGCAACGGGGGCCAACGTCCTGACTTTC. This gives the protein CASSLRGQGATGANVLTF. V gene TRBV5-6 combines with J gene TRBJ2-6; 12 nucleotides align to TRBD1. The length of the CDR3 is 18 residues. Losses at the gene ends were 1 base for V and 4 bases for J; bases not matched to a gene: 6. Germline CDR1 reads SGHDT; CDR2 reads YYEEEE.